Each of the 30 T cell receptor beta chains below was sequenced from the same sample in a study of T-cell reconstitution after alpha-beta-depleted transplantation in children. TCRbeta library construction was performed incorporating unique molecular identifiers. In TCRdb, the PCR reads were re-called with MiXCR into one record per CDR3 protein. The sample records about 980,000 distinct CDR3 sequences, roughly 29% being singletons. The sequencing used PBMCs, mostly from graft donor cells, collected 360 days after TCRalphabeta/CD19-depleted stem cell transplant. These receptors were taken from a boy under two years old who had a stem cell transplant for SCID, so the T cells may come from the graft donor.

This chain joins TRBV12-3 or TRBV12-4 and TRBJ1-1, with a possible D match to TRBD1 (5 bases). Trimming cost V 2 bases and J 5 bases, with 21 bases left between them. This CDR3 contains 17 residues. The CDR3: CASSLSPGTGDITEAFF. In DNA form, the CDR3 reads TGTGCCAGCAGTTTATCACCGGGTACAGGCGATATTACTGAAGCTTTCTTT.

The CDR3, as DNA: TGTGCCAGGATGGACGGCGGGAACACTAACTACGAGCAGTACTTC. Encoded protein: CARMDGGNTNYEQYF. The chain uses TRBV2 and TRBJ2-7; possible D gene TRBD2, 6 bases. Looked up from germline, CDR1 is SNHLY and CDR2 is FYNNEI. Between the trimmed V and J ends, which lost 9 bases and 3 bases, there was a span of 21 bases. This CDR3 has 15 residues.

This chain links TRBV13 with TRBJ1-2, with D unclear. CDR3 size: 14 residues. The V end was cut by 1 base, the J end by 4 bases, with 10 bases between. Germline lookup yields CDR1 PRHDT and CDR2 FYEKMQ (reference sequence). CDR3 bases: TGTGCCAGCAGCTTAGAAGTCGCCGGCTATGGCTACACCTTC. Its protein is CASSLEVAGYGYTF.

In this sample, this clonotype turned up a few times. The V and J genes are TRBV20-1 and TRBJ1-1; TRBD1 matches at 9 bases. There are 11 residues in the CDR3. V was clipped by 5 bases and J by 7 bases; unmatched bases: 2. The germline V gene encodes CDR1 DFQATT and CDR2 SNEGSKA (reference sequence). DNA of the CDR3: TGCAGTGCTGGGACAGGGTATGAAGCTTTCTTT. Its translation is CSAGTGYEAFF.

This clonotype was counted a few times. DNA for the CDR3: TGTGCCAGCAGCTTAGTGGAGGGGAAAGGCACTGAAGCTTTCTTT. It yields the protein CASSLVEGKGTEAFF. V usage is TRBV7-2 and J usage is TRBJ1-1; a possible D gene is TRBD1 (5 bases). The germline V gene encodes CDR1 SGHTA and CDR2 FQGNSA. The CDR3 loop spans 15 amino acids. V was shortened by 1 base and J by 4 bases, with 13 bases between the two germline ends.

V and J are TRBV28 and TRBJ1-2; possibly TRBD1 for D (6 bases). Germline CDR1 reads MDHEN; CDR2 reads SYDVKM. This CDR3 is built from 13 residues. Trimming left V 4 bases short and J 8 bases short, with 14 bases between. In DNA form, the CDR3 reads TGTGCCAGCAGTTGGGGACAACTGGGGGGCTACACCTTC. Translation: CASSWGQLGGYTF.

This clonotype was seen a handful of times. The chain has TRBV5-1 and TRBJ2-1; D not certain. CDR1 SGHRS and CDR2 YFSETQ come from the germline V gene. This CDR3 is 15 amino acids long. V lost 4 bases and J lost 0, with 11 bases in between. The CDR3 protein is CASSQNKISYNEQFF. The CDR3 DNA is TGCGCCAGCAGCCAGAACAAGATCTCCTACAATGAGCAGTTCTTC.

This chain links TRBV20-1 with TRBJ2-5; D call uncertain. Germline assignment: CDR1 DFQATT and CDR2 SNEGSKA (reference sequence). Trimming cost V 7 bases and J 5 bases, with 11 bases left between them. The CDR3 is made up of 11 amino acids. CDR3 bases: TGCAGTGTTGCACGACCTGAGACCCAGTACTTC. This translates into CSVARPETQYF.

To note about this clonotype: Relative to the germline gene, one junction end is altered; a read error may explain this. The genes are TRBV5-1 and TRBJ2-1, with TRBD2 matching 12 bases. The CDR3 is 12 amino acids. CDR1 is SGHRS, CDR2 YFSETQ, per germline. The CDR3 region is CASSTSGGPLIF. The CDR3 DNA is TGCGCCAGCAGCACTAGCGGGGGGCCACTTATATTC. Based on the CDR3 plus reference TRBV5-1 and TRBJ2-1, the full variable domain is KAGVTQTPRYLIKTRGQQVTLSCSPISGHRSVSWYQQTPGQGLQFLFEYFSETQRNKGNFPGRFSGRQFSNSRSEMNVSTLELGDSALYLCASSTSGGPLIFGPGTRLTVL.

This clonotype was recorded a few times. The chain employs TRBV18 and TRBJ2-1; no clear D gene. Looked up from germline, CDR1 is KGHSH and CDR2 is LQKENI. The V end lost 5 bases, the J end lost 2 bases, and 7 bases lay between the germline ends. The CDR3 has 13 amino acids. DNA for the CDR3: TGTGCCAGCTCAAACCGGGCCTACAATGAGCAGTTCTTC. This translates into CASSNRAYNEQFF.

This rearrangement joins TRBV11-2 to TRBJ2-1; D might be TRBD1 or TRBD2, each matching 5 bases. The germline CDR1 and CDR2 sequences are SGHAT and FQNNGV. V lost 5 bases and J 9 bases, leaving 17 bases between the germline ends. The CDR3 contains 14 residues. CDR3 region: CASSPNLGVGEQFF. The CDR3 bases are TGTGCCAGCAGCCCCAATCTGGGGGTCGGTGAGCAGTTCTTC. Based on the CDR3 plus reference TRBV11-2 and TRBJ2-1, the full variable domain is EAGVAQSPRYKIIEKRQSVAFWCNPISGHATLYWYQQILGQGPKLLIQFQNNGVVDDSQLPKDRFSAERLKGVDSTLKIQPAKLEDSAVYLCASSPNLGVGEQFFGPGTRLTVL.

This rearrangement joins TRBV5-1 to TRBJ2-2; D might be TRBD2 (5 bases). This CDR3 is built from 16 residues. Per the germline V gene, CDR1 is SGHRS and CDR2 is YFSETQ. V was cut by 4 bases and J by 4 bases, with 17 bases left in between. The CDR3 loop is CASSPDGLGRTGELFF. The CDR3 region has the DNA TGCGCCAGCAGCCCCGATGGACTGGGTCGCACCGGGGAGCTGTTTTTT.

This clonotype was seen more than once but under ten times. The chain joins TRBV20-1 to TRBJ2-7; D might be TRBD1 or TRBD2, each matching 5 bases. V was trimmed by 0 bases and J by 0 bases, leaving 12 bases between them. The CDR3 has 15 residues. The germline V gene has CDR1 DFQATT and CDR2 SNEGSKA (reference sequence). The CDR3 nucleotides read TGCAGTGCTAGAGACAGCACGGGGCCCTCCTACGAGCAGTACTTC. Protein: CSARDSTGPSYEQYF.

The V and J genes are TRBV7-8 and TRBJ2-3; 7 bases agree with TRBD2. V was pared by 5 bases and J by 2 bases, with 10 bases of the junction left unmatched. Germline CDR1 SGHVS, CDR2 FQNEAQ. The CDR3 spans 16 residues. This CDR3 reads CASSPPGRGNTDTQYF. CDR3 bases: TGTGCCAGCAGCCCCCCAGGGCGGGGGAACACAGATACGCAGTATTTT.

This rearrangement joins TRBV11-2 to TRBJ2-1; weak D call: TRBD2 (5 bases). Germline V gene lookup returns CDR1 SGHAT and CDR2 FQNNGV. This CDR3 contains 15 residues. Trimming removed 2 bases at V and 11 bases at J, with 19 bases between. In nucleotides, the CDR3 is TGTGCCAGCAGCTTAAACGGGGTAGCCTTGTTGAAGCAGTTCTTC. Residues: CASSLNGVALLKQFF.

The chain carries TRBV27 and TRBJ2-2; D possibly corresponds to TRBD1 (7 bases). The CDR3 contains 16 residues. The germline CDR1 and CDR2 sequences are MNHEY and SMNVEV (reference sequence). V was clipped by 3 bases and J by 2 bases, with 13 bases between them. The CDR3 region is CASSFRGTANTGELFF. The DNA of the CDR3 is TGTGCCAGCAGTTTCCGGGGGACAGCAAACACCGGGGAGCTGTTTTTT.

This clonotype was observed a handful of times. The CDR3 DNA follows: TGTGCCAGCAGCTTAACGTTTGAGGAGCGGGGGGGCGGCCAAGAGACCCAGTACTTC. Translated, it gives CASSLTFEERGGGQETQYF. This sequence joins TRBV7-3 and TRBJ2-5; the match to TRBD2 covers 10 bases. The germline CDR1 and CDR2 sequences are SGHTA and FQGTGA. The V gene end was trimmed by 0 bases and the J gene end by 1 base; junction bases not matched to a gene: 11. The CDR3 has 19 residues.

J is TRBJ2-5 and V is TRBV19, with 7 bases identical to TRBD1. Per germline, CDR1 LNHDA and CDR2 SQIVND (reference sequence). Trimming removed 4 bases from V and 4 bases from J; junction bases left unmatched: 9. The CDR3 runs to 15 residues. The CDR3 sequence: CASSNRQGSGETQYF. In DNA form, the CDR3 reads TGTGCCAGTAGTAACCGACAGGGATCAGGAGAGACCCAGTACTTC.

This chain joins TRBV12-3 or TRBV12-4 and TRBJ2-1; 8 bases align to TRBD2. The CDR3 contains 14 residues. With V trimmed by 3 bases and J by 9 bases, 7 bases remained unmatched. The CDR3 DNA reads TGTGCCAGCAGTTTGGTGGCGGGGGGTAGTGAGCAGTTCTTC. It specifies CASSLVAGGSEQFF.

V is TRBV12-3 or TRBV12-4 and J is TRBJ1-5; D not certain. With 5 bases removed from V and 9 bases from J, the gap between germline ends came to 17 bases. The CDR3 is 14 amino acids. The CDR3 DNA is TGTGCCAGCAGTCAAATGGCAAGGGAGGGGCCCCAGCATTTT. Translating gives CASSQMAREGPQHF.

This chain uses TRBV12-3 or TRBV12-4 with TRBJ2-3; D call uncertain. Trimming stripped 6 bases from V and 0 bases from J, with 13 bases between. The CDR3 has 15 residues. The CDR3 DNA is TGTGCCAGCAGGAATGGTGGGCAGAGCACAGATACGCAGTATTTT. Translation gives CASRNGGQSTDTQYF.

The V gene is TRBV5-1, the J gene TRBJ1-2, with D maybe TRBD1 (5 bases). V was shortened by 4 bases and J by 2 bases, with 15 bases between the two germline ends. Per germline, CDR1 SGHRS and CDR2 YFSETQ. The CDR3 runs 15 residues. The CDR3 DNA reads TGCGCCAGCAGCCTCCTGGGGGGGGTGAACTATGGCTACACCTTC. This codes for CASSLLGGVNYGYTF.

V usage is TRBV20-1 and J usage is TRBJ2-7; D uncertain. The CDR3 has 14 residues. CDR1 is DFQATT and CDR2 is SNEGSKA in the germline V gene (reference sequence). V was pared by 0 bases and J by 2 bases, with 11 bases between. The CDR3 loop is CSAREGISPYEQYF. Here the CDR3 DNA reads TGCAGTGCTAGAGAGGGGATAAGCCCCTACGAGCAGTACTTC.

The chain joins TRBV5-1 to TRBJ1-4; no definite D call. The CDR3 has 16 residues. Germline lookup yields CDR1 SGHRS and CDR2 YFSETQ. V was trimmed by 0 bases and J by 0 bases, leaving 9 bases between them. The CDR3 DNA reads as TGCGCCAGCAGCTTGGGTCGCGCCGCAACTAATGAAAAACTGTTTTTT. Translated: CASSLGRAATNEKLFF.

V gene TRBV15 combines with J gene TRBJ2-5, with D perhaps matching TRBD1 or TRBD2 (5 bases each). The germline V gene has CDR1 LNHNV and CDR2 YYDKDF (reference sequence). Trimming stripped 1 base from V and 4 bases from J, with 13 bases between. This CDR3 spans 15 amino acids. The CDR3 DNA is TGTGCCACCAGCAGAGGGGACCGAGCGTTAGAGACCCAGTACTTC. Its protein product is CATSRGDRALETQYF.

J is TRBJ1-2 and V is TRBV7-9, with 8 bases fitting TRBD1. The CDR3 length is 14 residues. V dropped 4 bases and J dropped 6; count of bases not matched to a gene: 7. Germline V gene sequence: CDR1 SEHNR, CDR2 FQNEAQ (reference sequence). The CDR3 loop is CASSYSTGDNGYTF. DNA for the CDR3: TGTGCCAGCAGCTACTCGACAGGGGATAATGGCTACACCTTC.

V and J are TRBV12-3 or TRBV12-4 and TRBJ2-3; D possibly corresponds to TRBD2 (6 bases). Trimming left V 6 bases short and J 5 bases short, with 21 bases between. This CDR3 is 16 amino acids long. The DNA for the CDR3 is TGTGCCAGCAGATTACACGAGACTAGTTCATTAGATACGCAGTATTTT. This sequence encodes CASRLHETSSLDTQYF.

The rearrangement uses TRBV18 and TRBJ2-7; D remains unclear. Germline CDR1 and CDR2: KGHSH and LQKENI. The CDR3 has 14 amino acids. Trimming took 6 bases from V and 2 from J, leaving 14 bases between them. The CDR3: CASSSLSATYEQYF. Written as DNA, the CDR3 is TGTGCCAGCTCCAGTCTTTCCGCGACCTACGAGCAGTACTTC.

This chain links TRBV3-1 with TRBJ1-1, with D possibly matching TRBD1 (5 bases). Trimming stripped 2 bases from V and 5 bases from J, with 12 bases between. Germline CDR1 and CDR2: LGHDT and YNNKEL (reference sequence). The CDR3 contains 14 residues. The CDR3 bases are TGTGCCAGCAGCCAATCGTCTGGGGGGACTGAAGCTTTCTTT. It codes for CASSQSSGGTEAFF.

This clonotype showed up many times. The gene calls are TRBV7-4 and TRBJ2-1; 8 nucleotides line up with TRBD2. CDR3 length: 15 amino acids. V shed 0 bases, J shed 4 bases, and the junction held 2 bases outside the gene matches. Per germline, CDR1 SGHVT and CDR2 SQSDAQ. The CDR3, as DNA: TGTGCCAGCAGCTTAGCTAGCGGGGCTTACAATGAGCAGTTCTTC. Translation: CASSLASGAYNEQFF.